This is a list of T cell receptor beta chains from one sample in a study of response to subunit inactivated influenza vaccine. TCRdb reprocessed the RT-PCR reads with MiXCR, giving one entry per CDR3 protein. In the table there are just over 300,000 distinct CDR3 sequences, about a fifth of which are singletons. Sequenced material: PBMCs from blood, taken less than 22 months after vaccination. Every receptor here comes from a man between 45 and 75 years old who received an inactivated influenza vaccine. CDR3s include the opening cysteine and the closing phenylalanine or tryptophan. A D gene is named only where the DNA matches it firmly. Clone sizes are given selectively: once, few, many, or a class where the clone is expanded.

cdr3_aa cdr3_nt j_call d_call v_call clone_size
CASSTRTVGYGYTF TGTGCCAGTAGTACGCGGACAGTGGGGTATGGCTACACCTTC TRBJ1-2 . TRBV19 few
CASAPLYTGELFF TGTGCCAGCGCCCCTCTTTACACCGGGGAGCTGTTTTTT TRBJ2-2 . TRBV28 .
CASRIASGNTIYF TGTGCCAGCAGGATTGCCTCTGGAAACACCATATATTTT TRBJ1-3 . TRBV12-3/TRBV12-4 .
CASRLSGLPEQFF TGTGCCAGCAGACTTTCCGGACTACCTGAGCAGTTCTTC TRBJ2-1 . TRBV28 .
CASSQDFKGGQGRHEQFF TGCGCCAGCAGCCAAGATTTTAAAGGGGGACAGGGTCGGCATGAGCAGTTCTTC TRBJ2-1 TRBD1 TRBV4-3 .
CASSLAQGAAQPYTF TGTGCCAGCAGCTTAGCCCAGGGGGCTGCCCAACCCTACACCTTC TRBJ1-2 TRBD1 TRBV7-2 few
CASSLEAQGNEQYF TGTGCCAGCAGCTTAGAAGCACAGGGAAACGAGCAGTACTTC TRBJ2-7 . TRBV7-9 .
CASSRDSTSEQYF TGCGCCAGCAGTCGGGACAGTACCTCCGAGCAGTACTTC TRBJ2-7 TRBD1 TRBV5-1 .
CSARDLAGGSSYEQYF TGCAGTGCTAGAGATCTAGCGGGAGGGAGCTCCTACGAGCAGTACTTC TRBJ2-7 TRBD2 TRBV20-1 many
CASRGPTRTEAFF TGTGCCAGCAGGGGCCCTACACGGACTGAAGCTTTCTTT TRBJ1-1 . TRBV27 few
CASSHRLDRGGNSPLHF TGCGCCAGCAGTCACCGTTTAGACAGGGGTGGCAATTCACCCCTCCACTTT TRBJ1-6 TRBD1 TRBV23-1 .
CASSLEKWGTDTQYF TGTGCCAGCAGTTTGGAGAAGTGGGGCACAGATACGCAGTATTTT TRBJ2-3 . TRBV28 .
CASKGARAVASTASNYGYTF TGTGCCAGCAAGGGGGCTCGCGCGGTGGCATCGACAGCCTCTAACTATGGCTACACCTTC TRBJ1-2 TRBD1 TRBV11-2 many
CASSRTTSTGELFF TGCGCCAGCAGCCGGACGACCAGTACGGGGGAGCTGTTTTTT TRBJ2-2 . TRBV4-1 .
CASSLKGRNTEAFF TGTGCCAGCAGTTTGAAGGGAAGGAACACTGAAGCTTTCTTT TRBJ1-1 . TRBV27 .
CASSSPTSGVAYEQYF TGTGCCAGCAGTTCCCCGACTAGCGGGGTTGCCTACGAGCAGTACTTC TRBJ2-7 TRBD2 TRBV28 .
CASSPGAHTGSSNQPQHF TGCGCCAGCAGCCCGGGAGCACACACCGGCTCGAGCAATCAGCCCCAGCATTTT TRBJ1-5 . TRBV5-1 .
CAISVGRLAGSSYNEQFF TGTGCCATCAGTGTCGGAAGATTAGCGGGGTCCTCCTACAATGAGCAGTTCTTC TRBJ2-1 TRBD2 TRBV10-3 .
CASSRLAGGPGAGELFF TGTGCCAGCAGTCGTTTAGCGGGGGGGCCCGGGGCCGGGGAGCTGTTTTTT TRBJ2-2 TRBD2 TRBV7-2 .
CSAQFRGRSYEQYF TGCAGTGCTCAATTCAGGGGCAGATCCTACGAGCAGTACTTC TRBJ2-7 . TRBV20-1 .
CSARDNYADTQYF TGCAGTGCTAGAGATAACTACGCAGATACGCAGTATTTT TRBJ2-3 . TRBV20-1 many
CASSGDRGGNQPQHF TGTGCCAGCAGTGGGGACAGGGGAGGCAATCAGCCCCAGCATTTT TRBJ1-5 TRBD1 TRBV6-1 .
CASSKDRGLAKNIQYF TGTGCCAGCAGTAAGGACAGGGGATTAGCCAAAAACATTCAGTACTTC TRBJ2-4 TRBD1 TRBV2 few
CASSPLGRRGGYTF TGTGCCAGCAGCCCCCTCGGACGGCGTGGGGGCTACACCTTC TRBJ1-2 . TRBV3-1 few
CASSLTAYQETQYF TGCGCCAGCAGCTTGACGGCTTACCAAGAGACCCAGTACTTC TRBJ2-5 . TRBV5-1 .
CASSARQDNEQFF TGTGCCAGCTCGGCCAGACAGGACAATGAGCAGTTCTTC TRBJ2-1 . TRBV18 few
CASSPPGQGKDTEAFF TGCGCCAGCAGCCCGCCCGGACAGGGGAAGGACACTGAAGCTTTCTTT TRBJ1-1 TRBD1 TRBV5-1 few
CASSFVRLAGMETQYF TGTGCCAGCAGTTTTGTACGACTAGCGGGGATGGAGACCCAGTACTTC TRBJ2-5 TRBD2 TRBV28 .
CASSRRQDNTEAFF TGTGCCAGCAGCCGGAGACAGGATAACACTGAAGCTTTCTTT TRBJ1-1 . TRBV5-4 few
CSASSTTSAAPDTQYF TGCAGTGCTAGCTCCACCACTAGCGCCGCGCCTGATACGCAGTATTTT TRBJ2-3 TRBD2 TRBV20-1 .
CASSRGQGALEQFF TGTGCCAGCAGCCGAGGACAGGGGGCACTTGAGCAGTTCTTC TRBJ2-1 TRBD1 TRBV7-9 .
CSVERRSSGNTIYF TGCAGCGTTGAACGACGGTCCTCTGGAAACACCATATATTTT TRBJ1-3 . TRBV29-1 few
CASSRAPNTEAFF TGTGCTAGCAGCCGCGCCCCGAACACTGAAGCTTTCTTT TRBJ1-1 . TRBV7-7 many
CASSAPGQGKAFF TGTGCCAGCAGTGCCCCGGGACAGGGTAAAGCTTTCTTT TRBJ1-1 TRBD1 TRBV6-1 many
CASSPRPGNYGYTF TGTGCCAGCAGCCCTCGGCCGGGCAACTATGGCTACACCTTC TRBJ1-2 . TRBV21-1 .
CASSPSQVWRGLTTDTQYF TGTGCCAGCAGTCCCTCTCAGGTTTGGCGGGGGCTTACCACAGATACGCAGTATTTT TRBJ2-3 . TRBV28 .
CASSPRGGAVTQYF TGTGCCAGCAGCCCTCGGGGCGGGGCGGTGACCCAGTACTTC TRBJ2-5 . TRBV7-9 many
CASSSLTGGSTEAFF TGTGCCAGCAGTTCCTTAACAGGGGGTAGCACTGAAGCTTTCTTT TRBJ1-1 TRBD1 TRBV6-5 .
CASSLVQTGTNEKLFF TGTGCCAGCAGCTTAGTCCAGACAGGGACTAATGAAAAACTGTTTTTT TRBJ1-4 TRBD1 TRBV11-2 .
CSAQSPGLAAYEQYF TGCAGTGCTCAATCTCCGGGACTAGCAGCCTACGAGCAGTACTTC TRBJ2-7 TRBD2 TRBV20-1 .
CASSPWTGGASGYTF TGTGCCAGCAGTCCCTGGACAGGGGGCGCGAGCGGCTACACCTTC TRBJ1-2 TRBD1 TRBV12-3/TRBV12-4 few
CASSYGETQYF TGTGCCAGCAGTTACGGAGAGACCCAGTACTTC TRBJ2-5 . TRBV6-5 many
CASRRRENTEAFF TGTGCCAGCAGACGTCGGGAGAACACTGAAGCTTTCTTT TRBJ1-1 . TRBV6-1 many
CASSQERLAGQYF TGTGCCAGCAGCCAAGAAAGACTAGCAGGGCAGTACTTC TRBJ2-7 TRBD2 TRBV3-1 few